Following are 5 T cell receptor beta chains from one sample sequenced in a study of blood T cell repertoires in COVID-19. The repertoire was sequenced with immunoSEQ multiplex PCR; TCRdb's copy has only in-frame clones and lacks some. The sample shows approximately 380,000 clones, 88% of them seen only once. The sample comprised PBMCs or T cells enriched from blood (not recorded which). The receptors shown here come from a woman aged 18 to 35 who had recovered from COVID-19.

The V gene is TRBV29-1, the J gene TRBJ1-2; the D gene is possibly TRBD1 (5 bases). Germline loops: CDR1 SQVTM, CDR2 ANQGSEA. This CDR3 has 11 residues. The V and J ends lost 5 bases and 8 bases respectively, with 12 bases between them. The CDR3 loop is CSVPSAGGYTF. The CDR3 nucleotides read TGCAGCGTTCCTTCTGCAGGGGGCTACACCTTC.

The rearrangement joins TRBV27 to TRBJ2-7, with TRBD1 as a possible D gene (5 bases). CDR1 is MNHEY and CDR2 is SMNVEV in the germline V gene (reference sequence). The CDR3 has 15 amino acids. Trimming removed 3 bases from V and 1 base from J, with 13 bases in between. The CDR3 DNA follows: TGTGCCAGCAGTTTTCAGGCAGGGCCATCCTACGAGCAGTACTTC. Its protein is CASSFQAGPSYEQYF.

V is TRBV9 and J is TRBJ2-1, with a tentative D call TRBD1 (5 bases). V was cut by 0 bases and J by 7 bases, with 5 bases left in between. This CDR3 comprises 12 residues. The germline CDR1 and CDR2 sequences are SGDLS and YYNGEE. DNA for the CDR3: TGTGCCAGCAGCGTAGAGGGGAATGAGCAGTTCTTC. This translates into CASSVEGNEQFF.

This rearrangement joins TRBV7-2 to TRBJ2-7, with D tentatively TRBD1 (5 bases). CDR3 length equals 14 residues. CDR1 is SGHTA, CDR2 FQGNSA, per germline. V lost 1 base to trimming and J lost 4 bases, with 11 bases between them. The DNA for the CDR3 is TGTGCCAGCAGCTTAGGCAGGGTAGGTTACGAGCAGTACTTC. Translating gives CASSLGRVGYEQYF.

This clone appeared once. The chain has TRBV7-2 and TRBJ2-1; 10 bases align to TRBD2. CDR3 length equals 16 residues. Germline CDR1 reads SGHTA; CDR2 reads FQGNSA. With V trimmed by 1 base and J by 6 bases, 6 bases remained unmatched. The DNA for the CDR3 is TGTGCCAGCAGCTTAGTGGCTAGCGGGGGCGTCAATGAGCAGTTCTTC. This encodes CASSLVASGGVNEQFF.